This T cell receptor (beta chain) stems from a study of radiotherapy plus CTLA-4 blockade in lung cancer (dated by TCRdb to 2017 to 2018). Regarding the research as a whole: Objective responses were observed in 18% of enrolled patients, and disease control was achieved in approximately 30%.

Receptor amplification or capture employed the immunoSEQ multiplex PCR assay. Drawn from immuneACCESS, this table holds only the in-frame rearrangements with V and J called that TCRdb kept. Clones are partly lost; checked studies trace under half to an unresolved V gene and leave the rest unexplained. Within this sample are around 80,000 clones, with approximately 80% of them counted one time only. Approximately 0.77% of the sample goes to the ten largest clones. Overall study outcomes, separate from this receptor: After treatment with radiotherapy and ipilimumab, TCR clones that came from tumors expanded in the peripheral blood. The strongest predictors of response were reported to be early dynamic shifts in blood T cell clones along with a rise in serum interferon-beta following radiation.

The cysteine opens and the phenylalanine closes a CDR3 of 15 amino acids. Left in the record is the CDR3 DNA by itself, 45 bases read in frame from the first base. Trimming leaves V shorter by 3 bases and J shorter by 8 bases, with the junction holding 5 bases beyond the gene matches. CDR1 and CDR2, per the germline V gene (reference sequence), are LNHNV and YYDKDF. Focal radiation therapy combined with CTLA-4 blockade (ipilimumab) was tested in patients with chemo-refractory metastatic non-small-cell lung cancer. A remark on this clone: The antigen it recognizes is unknown. It has no much larger one-base neighbor in the sample; base qualities were not kept.

The specimen comprised peripheral blood, sampled from a patient treated with radiotherapy plus ipilimumab. The chain employs TRBV15 and TRBJ1-4; TRBD1 fits 11 bases in the junction. The TCR originated in a human donor with non-small cell lung cancer who had stable disease on radiotherapy plus ipilimumab. The sequenced DNA: TGTGCCACCAGCAGCGGGGACAGGGGGAGGGAAAAACTGTTTTTT. This sequence encodes CATSSGDRGREKLFF.